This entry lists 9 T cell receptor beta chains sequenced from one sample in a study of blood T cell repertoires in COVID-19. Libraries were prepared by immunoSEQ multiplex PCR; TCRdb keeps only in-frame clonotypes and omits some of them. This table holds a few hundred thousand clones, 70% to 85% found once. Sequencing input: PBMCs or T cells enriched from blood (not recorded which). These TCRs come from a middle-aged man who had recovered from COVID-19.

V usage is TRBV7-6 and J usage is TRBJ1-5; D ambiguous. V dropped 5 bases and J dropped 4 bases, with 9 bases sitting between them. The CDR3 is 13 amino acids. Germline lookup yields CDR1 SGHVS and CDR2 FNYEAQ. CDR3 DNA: TGTGCCAGCAGCATTGACACAAATCAGCCCCAGCATTTT. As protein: CASSIDTNQPQHF. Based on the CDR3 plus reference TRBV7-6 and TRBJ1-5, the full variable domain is GAGVSQSPRYKVTKRGQDVALRCDPISGHVSLYWYRQALGQGPEFLTYFNYEAQQDKSGLPNDRFSAERPEGSISTLTIQRTEQRDSAMYRCASSIDTNQPQHFGDGTRLSIL.

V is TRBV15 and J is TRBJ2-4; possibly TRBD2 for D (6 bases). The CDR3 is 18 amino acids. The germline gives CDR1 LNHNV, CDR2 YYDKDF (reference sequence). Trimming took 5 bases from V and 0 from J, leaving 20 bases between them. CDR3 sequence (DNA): TGTGCCACCAGCGGGGGGACCGACTGGGTACTAGCCAAAAACATTCAGTACTTC. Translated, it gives CATSGGTDWVLAKNIQYF.

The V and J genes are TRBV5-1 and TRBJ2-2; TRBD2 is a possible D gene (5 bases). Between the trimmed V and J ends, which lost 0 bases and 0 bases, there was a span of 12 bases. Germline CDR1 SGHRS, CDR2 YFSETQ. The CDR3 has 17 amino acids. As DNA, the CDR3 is TGCGCCAGCAGCTTGGTACGAGGGCCGGCGAACACCGGGGAGCTGTTTTTT. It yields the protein CASSLVRGPANTGELFF.

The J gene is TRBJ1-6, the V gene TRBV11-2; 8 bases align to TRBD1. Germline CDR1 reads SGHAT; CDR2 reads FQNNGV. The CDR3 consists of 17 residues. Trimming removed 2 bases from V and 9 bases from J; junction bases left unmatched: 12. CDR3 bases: TGTGCCAGCAGCTTATCGCCGCGGCAGGGGGCGAGTTCACCCCTCCACTTT. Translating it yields CASSLSPRQGASSPLHF.

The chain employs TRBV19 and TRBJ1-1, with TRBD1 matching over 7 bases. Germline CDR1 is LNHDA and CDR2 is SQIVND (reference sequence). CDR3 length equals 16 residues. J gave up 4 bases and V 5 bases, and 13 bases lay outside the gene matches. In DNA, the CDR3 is TGTGCCAGTAGTCCCCAGAGGGCCACAGGGGCCACTGAAGCTTTCTTT. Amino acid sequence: CASSPQRATGATEAFF.

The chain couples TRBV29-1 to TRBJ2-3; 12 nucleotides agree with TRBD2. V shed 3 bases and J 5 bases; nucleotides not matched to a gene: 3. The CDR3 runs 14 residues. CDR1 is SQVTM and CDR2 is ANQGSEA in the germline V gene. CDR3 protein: CSVELGLAGDTQYF. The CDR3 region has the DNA TGCAGCGTTGAGTTGGGACTAGCGGGAGATACGCAGTATTTT.

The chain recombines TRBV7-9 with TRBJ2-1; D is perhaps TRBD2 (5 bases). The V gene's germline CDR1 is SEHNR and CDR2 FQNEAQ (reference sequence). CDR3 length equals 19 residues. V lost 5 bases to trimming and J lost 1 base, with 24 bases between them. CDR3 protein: CASSPPLDSTRGSYNEQFF. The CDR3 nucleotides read TGTGCCAGCAGCCCCCCCCTCGACTCCACTCGAGGGTCCTACAATGAGCAGTTCTTC.

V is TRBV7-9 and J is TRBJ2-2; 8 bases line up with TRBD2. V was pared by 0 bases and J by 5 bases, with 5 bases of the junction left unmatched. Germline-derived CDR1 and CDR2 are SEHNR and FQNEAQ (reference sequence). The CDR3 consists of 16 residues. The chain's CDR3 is CASSLALSGNTGELFF. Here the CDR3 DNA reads TGTGCCAGCAGCTTAGCGCTTAGCGGGAATACCGGGGAGCTGTTTTTT.

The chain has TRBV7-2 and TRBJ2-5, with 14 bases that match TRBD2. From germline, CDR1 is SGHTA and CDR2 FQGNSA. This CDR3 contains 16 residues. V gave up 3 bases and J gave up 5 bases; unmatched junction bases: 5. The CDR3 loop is CASSLTSGGAGETQYF. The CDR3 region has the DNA TGTGCCAGCAGCTTGACTAGCGGGGGGGCCGGGGAGACCCAGTACTTC.